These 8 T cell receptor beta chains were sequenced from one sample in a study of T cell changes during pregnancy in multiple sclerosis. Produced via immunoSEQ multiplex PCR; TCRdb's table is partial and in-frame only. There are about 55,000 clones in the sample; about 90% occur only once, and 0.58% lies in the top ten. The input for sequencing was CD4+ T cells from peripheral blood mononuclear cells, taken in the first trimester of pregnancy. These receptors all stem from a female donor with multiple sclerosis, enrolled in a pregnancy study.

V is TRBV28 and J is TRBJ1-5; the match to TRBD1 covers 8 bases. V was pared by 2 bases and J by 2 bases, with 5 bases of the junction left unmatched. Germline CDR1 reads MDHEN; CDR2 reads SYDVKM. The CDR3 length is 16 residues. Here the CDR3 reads CASSLNWGQGNQPQHF. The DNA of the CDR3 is TGTGCCAGCAGTTTAAATTGGGGACAGGGCAATCAGCCCCAGCATTTT.

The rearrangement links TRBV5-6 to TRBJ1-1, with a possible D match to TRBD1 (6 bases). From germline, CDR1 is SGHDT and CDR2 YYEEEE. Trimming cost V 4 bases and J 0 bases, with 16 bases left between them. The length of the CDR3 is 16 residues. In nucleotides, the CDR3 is TGTGCCAGCAGCATAGCCGGGACACCAATGAACACTGAAGCTTTCTTT. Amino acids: CASSIAGTPMNTEAFF. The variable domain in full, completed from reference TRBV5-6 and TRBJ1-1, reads DAGVTQSPTHLIKTRGQQVTLRCSPKSGHDTVSWYQQALGQGPQFIFQYYEEEERQRGNFPDRFSGHQFPNYSSELNVNALLLGDSALYLCASSIAGTPMNTEAFFGQGTRLTVV.

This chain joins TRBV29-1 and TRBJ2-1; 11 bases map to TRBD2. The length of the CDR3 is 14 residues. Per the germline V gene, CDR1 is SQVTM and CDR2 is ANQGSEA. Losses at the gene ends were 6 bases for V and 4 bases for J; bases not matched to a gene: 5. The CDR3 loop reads CSVVGLAGYNEQFF. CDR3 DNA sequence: TGCAGCGTCGTCGGACTAGCGGGTTACAATGAGCAGTTCTTC.

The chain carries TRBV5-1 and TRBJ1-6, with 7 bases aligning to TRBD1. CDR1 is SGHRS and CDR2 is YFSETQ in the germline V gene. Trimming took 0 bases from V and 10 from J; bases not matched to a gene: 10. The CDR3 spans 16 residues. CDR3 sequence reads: CASSLGPQGINSPLHF. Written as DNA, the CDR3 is TGCGCCAGCAGCTTGGGACCACAGGGGATCAACTCACCCCTCCACTTT.

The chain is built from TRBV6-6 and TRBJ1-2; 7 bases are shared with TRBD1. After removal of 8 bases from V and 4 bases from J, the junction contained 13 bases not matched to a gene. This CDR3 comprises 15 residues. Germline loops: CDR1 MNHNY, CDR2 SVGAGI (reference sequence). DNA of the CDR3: TGTGCCAGCTCTAGGGGGCCAATGGGGGGCTATGGCTACACCTTC. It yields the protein CASSRGPMGGYGYTF.

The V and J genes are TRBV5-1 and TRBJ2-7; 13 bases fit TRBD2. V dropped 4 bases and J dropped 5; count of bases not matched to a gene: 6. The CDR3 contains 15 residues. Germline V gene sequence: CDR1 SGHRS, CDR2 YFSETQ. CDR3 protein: CASSPGLAGDHEQYF. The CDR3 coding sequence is TGCGCCAGCAGCCCCGGACTAGCGGGAGACCACGAGCAGTACTTC.

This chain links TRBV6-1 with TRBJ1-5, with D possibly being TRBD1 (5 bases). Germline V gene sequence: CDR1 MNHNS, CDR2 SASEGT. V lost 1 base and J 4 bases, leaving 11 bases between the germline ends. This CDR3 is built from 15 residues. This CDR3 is CASSEGQGRNQPQHF. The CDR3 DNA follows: TGTGCCAGCAGTGAAGGGCAGGGTCGGAATCAGCCCCAGCATTTT.

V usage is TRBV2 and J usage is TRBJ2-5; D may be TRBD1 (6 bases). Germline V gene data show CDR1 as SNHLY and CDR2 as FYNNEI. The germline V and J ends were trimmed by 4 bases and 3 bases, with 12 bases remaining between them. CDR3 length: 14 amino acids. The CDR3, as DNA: TGTGCCAGCAGTGGCAACAGGGATGAAGAGACCCAGTACTTC. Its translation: CASSGNRDEETQYF.